This T cell receptor beta chain is drawn from a study of cytomegalovirus exposure and HLA in healthy donors. For the study at large: A later analysis reported the same platform for the 120 or so validation repertoires and the approximately 720 first-cohort repertoires.

Per the germline V gene, CDR1 is LGHNA and CDR2 is YNFKEQ. J lost 4 bases, V lost 1 base, and 7 bases had no gene match. The CDR3 runs 16 residues. Study-level results: In vitro work confirmed that three CMV-associated chains recognize CMV antigens. There were 150 to 200 TCR beta chains listed as cytomegalovirus-associated.

Sequencing was performed with immunoSEQ multiplex PCR; in TCRdb, only in-frame clones are kept and a portion is missing. The sample records over 150,000 clones, around 85% being singletons. A word on this clone: Its antigen is as yet unknown.

The chain couples TRBV4-2 to TRBJ2-1; 7 nucleotides agree with TRBD2. Sample: PBMCs. This TCR was sampled from a man aged 18 to 35 in good health and CMV-seropositive. CDR3 nucleotide sequence: TGTGCCAGCAGCCAAGTAACGGGGACTACATACAATGAGCAGTTCTTC. This encodes CASSQVTGTTYNEQFF.